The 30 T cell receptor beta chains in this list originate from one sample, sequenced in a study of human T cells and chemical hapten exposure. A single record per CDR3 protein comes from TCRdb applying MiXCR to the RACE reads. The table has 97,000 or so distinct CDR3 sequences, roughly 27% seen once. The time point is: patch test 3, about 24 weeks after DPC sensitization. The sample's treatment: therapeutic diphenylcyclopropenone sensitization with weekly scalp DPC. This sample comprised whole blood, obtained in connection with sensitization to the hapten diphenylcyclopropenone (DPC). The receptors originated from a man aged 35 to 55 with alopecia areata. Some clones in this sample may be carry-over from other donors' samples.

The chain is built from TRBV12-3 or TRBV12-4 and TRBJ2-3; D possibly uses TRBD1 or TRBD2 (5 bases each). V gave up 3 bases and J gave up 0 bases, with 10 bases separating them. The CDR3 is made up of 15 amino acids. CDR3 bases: TGTGCCAGCAGTTTTGGGGGTCTTAGCACAGATACGCAGTATTTT. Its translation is CASSFGGLSTDTQYF.

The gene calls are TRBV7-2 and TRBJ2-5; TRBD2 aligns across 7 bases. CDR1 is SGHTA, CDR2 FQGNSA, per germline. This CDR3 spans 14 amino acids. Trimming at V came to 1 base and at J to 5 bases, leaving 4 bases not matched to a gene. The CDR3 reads CASSLGGRGETQYF. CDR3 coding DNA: TGTGCCAGCAGCTTAGGCGGGAGAGGGGAGACCCAGTACTTC. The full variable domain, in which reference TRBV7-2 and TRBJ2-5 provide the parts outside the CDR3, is GAGVSQSPSNKVTEKGKDVELRCDPISGHTALYWYRQSLGQGLEFLIYFQGNSAPDKSGLPSDRFSAERTGGSVSTLTIQRTQQEDSAVYLCASSLGGRGETQYFGPGTRLLVL.

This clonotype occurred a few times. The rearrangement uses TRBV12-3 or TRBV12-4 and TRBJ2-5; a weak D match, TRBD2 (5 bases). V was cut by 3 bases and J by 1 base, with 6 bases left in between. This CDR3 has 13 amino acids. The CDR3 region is CASSLDFQETQYF. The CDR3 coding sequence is TGTGCCAGCAGTTTGGACTTCCAAGAGACCCAGTACTTC.

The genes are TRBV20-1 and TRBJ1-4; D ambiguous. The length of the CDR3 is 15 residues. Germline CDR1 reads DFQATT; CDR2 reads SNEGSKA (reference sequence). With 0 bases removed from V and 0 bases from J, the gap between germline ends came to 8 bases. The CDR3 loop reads CSARDLMATNEKLFF. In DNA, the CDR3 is TGCAGTGCTAGAGATCTTATGGCAACTAATGAAAAACTGTTTTTT.

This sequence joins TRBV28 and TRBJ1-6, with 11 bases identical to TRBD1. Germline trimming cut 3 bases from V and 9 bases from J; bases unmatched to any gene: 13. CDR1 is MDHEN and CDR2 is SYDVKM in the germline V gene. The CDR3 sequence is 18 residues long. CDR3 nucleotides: TGTGCCAGCAGTTTGGACGAGGGACAGGGGGTATTGCGTTCACCCCTCCACTTT. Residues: CASSLDEGQGVLRSPLHF. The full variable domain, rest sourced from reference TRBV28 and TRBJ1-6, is DVKVTQSSRYLVKRTGEKVFLECVQDMDHENMFWYRQDPGLGLRLIYFSYDVKMKEKGDIPEGYSVSREKKERFSLILESASTNQTSMYLCASSLDEGQGVLRSPLHFGNGTRLTVT.

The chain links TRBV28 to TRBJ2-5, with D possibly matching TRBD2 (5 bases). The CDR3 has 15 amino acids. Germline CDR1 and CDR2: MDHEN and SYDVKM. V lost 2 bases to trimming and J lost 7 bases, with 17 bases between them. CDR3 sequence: CASSLSRLAGGTQYF. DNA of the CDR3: TGTGCCAGCAGTTTAAGTCGACTGGCTGGAGGGACCCAGTACTTC.

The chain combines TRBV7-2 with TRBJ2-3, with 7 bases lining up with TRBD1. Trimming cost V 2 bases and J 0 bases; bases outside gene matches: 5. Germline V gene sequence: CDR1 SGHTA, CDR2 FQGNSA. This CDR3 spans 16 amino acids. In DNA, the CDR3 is TGTGCCAGCAGCTTATGGGACAGCCCTAGCACAGATACGCAGTATTTT. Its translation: CASSLWDSPSTDTQYF.

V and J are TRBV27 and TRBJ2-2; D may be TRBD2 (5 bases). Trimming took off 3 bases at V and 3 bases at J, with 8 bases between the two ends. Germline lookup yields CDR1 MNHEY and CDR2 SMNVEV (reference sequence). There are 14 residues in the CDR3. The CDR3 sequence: CASSLVGDTGELFF. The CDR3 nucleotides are TGTGCCAGCAGTTTGGTCGGGGACACCGGGGAGCTGTTTTTT.

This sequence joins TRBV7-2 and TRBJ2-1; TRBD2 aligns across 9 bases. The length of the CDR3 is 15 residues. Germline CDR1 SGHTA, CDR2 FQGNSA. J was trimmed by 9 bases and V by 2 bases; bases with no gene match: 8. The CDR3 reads CASSLPVIAGAEQFF. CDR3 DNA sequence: TGTGCCAGCAGCTTACCGGTGATAGCGGGAGCTGAGCAGTTCTTC. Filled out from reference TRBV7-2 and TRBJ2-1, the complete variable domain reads GAGVSQSPSNKVTEKGKDVELRCDPISGHTALYWYRQSLGQGLEFLIYFQGNSAPDKSGLPSDRFSAERTGGSVSTLTIQRTQQEDSAVYLCASSLPVIAGAEQFFGPGTRLTVL.

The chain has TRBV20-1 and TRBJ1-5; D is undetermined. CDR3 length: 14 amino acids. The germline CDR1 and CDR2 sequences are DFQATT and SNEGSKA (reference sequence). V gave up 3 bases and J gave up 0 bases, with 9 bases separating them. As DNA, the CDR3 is TGCAGTGCTAGCTCGGCAGTTAGCAATCAGCCCCAGCATTTT. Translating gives CSASSAVSNQPQHF.

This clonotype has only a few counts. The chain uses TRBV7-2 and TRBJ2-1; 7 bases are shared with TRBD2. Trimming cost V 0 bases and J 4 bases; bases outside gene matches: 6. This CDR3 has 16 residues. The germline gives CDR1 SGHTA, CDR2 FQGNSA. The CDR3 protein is CASSLAGLAEYNEQFF. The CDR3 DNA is TGTGCCAGCAGCTTAGCAGGTCTAGCGGAGTACAATGAGCAGTTCTTC.

The CDR3 nucleotides are TGTGCCAGCTCACCATCCACGGTTGATGAGCAGTTCTTC. Translation gives CASSPSTVDEQFF. This sequence joins TRBV18 and TRBJ2-1, with D hard to call. Germline V lookup: CDR1 KGHSH, CDR2 LQKENI. This CDR3 contains 13 residues. The V end was cut by 2 bases, the J end by 8 bases, with 10 bases between. The full variable domain, rest sourced from reference TRBV18 and TRBJ2-1, is NAGVMQNPRHLVRRRGQEARLRCSPMKGHSHVYWYRQLPEEGLKFMVYLQKENIIDESGMPKERFSAEFPKEGPSILRIQQVVRGDSAAYFCASSPSTVDEQFFGPGTRLTVL.

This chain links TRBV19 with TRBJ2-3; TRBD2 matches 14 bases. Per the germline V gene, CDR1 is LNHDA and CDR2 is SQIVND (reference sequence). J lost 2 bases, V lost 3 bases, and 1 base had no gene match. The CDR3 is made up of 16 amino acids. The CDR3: CASSMGLAGVTDTQYF. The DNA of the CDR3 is TGTGCCAGTAGTATGGGACTAGCGGGAGTCACAGATACGCAGTATTTT.

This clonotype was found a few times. The CDR3 reads CSARDPDFAYNEQFF. The DNA for the CDR3 is TGCAGTGCTAGAGATCCGGACTTTGCCTACAATGAGCAGTTCTTC. V usage is TRBV20-1 and J usage is TRBJ2-1, with D possibly being TRBD2 (5 bases). CDR3 length equals 15 residues. The V end lost 0 bases, the J end lost 2 bases, and 11 bases lay between the germline ends. The germline CDR1 and CDR2 sequences are DFQATT and SNEGSKA (reference sequence).

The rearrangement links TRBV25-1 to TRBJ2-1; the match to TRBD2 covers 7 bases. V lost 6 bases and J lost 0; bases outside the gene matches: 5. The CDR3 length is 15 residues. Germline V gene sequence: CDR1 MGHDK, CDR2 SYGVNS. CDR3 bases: TGTGCCAGCAGCATTAGGACTAGCTCCTACAATGAGCAGTTCTTC. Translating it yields CASSIRTSSYNEQFF.

CDR3 nucleotides: TGTGCCAGCAGCAAAACGACTAGCGGAGGGGAGGAGACCCAGTACTTC. Protein sequence: CASSKTTSGGEETQYF. The chain carries TRBV6-1 and TRBJ2-5, with TRBD2 identical over 9 bases. In germline, CDR1 is MNHNS, CDR2 SASEGT. The CDR3 consists of 16 residues. The V gene end was trimmed by 6 bases and the J gene end by 5 bases; junction bases not matched to a gene: 13.

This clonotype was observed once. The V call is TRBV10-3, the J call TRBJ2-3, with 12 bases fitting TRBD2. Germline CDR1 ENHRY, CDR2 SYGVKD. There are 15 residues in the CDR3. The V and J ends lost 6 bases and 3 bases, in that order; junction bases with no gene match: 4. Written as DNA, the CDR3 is TGTGCCATCAGGAGCGGGACTAGCGGGACAGATACGCAGTATTTT. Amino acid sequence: CAIRSGTSGTDTQYF.

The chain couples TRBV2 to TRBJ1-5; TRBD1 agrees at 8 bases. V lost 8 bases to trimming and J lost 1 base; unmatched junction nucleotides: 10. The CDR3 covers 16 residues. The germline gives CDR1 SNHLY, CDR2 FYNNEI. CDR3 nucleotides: TGTGCCAGCCAAAGACAGGGGCTCATAAGCAATCAGCCCCAGCATTTT. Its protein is CASQRQGLISNQPQHF.

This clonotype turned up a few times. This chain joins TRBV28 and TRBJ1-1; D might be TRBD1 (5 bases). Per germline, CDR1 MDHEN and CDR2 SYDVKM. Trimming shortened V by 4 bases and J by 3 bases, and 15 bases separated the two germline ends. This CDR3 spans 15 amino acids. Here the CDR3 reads CASSSARVPYTEAFF. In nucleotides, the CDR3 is TGTGCCAGCAGTTCGGCCAGGGTCCCTTACACTGAAGCTTTCTTT. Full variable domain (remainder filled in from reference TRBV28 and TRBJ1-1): DVKVTQSSRYLVKRTGEKVFLECVQDMDHENMFWYRQDPGLGLRLIYFSYDVKMKEKGDIPEGYSVSREKKERFSLILESASTNQTSMYLCASSSARVPYTEAFFGQGTRLTVV.

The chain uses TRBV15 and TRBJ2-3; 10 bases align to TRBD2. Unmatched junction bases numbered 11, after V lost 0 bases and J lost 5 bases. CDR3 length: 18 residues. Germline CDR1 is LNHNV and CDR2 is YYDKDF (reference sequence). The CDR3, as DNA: TGTGCCACCAGCAGAGATCGGGGAGCGGGAGGGCTGGGAGATACGCAGTATTTT. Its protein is CATSRDRGAGGLGDTQYF. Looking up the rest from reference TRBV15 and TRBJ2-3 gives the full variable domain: DAMVIQNPRYQVTQFGKPVTLSCSQTLNHNVMYWYQQKSSQAPKLLFHYYDKDFNNEADTPDNFQSRRPNTSFCFLDIRSPGLGDTAMYLCATSRDRGAGGLGDTQYFGPGTRLTVL.

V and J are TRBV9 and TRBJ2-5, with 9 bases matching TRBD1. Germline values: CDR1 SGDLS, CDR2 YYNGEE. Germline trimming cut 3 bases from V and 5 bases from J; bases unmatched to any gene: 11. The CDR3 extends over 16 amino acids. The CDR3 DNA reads TGTGCCAGCAGCGGAACTACAGGGGGCGCCGAGGAGACCCAGTACTTC. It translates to CASSGTTGGAEETQYF.

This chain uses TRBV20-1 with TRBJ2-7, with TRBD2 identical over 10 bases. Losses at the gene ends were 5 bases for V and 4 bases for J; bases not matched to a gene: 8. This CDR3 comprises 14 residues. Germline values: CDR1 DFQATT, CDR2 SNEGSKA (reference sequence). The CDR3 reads CSALEREGFYEQYF. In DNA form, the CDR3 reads TGCAGTGCTCTTGAGCGGGAGGGATTTTACGAGCAGTACTTC.

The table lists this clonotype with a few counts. The CDR3 is CASNTGGPGNTIYF. The CDR3 DNA reads TGTGCCAGCAACACAGGGGGCCCTGGAAACACCATATATTTT. The V and J genes are TRBV6-6 and TRBJ1-3; 9 bases are shared with TRBD1. The germline CDR1 and CDR2 sequences are MNHNY and SVGAGI (reference sequence). The CDR3 covers 14 residues. V was clipped by 7 bases and J by 2 bases; unmatched bases: 3.

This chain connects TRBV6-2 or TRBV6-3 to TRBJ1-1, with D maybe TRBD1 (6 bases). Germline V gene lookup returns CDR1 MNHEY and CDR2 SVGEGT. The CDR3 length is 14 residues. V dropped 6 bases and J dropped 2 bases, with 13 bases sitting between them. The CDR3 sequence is CASRRSGENTEAFF. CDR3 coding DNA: TGTGCCAGCAGAAGATCAGGGGAAAACACTGAAGCTTTCTTT.

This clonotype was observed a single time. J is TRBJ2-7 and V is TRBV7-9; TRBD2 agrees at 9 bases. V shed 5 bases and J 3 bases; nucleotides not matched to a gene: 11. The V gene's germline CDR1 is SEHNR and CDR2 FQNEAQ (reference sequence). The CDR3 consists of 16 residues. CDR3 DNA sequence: TGTGCCAGCAGCAGCATAGCGGGAGATAAATACTACGAGCAGTACTTC. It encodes CASSSIAGDKYYEQYF.

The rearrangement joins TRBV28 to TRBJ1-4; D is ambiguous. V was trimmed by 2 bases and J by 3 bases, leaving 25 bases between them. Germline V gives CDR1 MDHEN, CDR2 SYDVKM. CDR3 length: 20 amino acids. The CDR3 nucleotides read TGTGCCAGCAGTTTAGGTGTTCGGTCTGCAGCCCCCTTGGCTAATGAAAAACTGTTTTTT. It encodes CASSLGVRSAAPLANEKLFF.

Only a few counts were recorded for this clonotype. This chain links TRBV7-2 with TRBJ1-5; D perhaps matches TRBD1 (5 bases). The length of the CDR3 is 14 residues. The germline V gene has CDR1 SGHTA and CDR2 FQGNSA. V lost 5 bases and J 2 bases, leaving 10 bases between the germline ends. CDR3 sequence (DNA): TGTGCCAGCAGCCCCGACAGAGGCAATCAGCCCCAGCATTTT. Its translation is CASSPDRGNQPQHF.

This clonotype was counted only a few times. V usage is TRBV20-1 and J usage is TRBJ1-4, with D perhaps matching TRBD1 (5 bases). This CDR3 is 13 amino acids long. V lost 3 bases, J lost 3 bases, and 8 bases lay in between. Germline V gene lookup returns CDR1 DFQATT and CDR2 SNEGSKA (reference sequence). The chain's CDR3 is CSASRDPNEKLFF. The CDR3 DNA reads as TGCAGTGCTAGCCGGGACCCTAATGAAAAACTGTTTTTT.

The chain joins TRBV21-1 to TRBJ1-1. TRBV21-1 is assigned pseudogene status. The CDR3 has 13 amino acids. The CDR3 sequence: CASSKDTIPEAFF. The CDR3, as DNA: TGTGCCAGCAGCAAAGACACCATCCCTGAAGCTTTCTTT.

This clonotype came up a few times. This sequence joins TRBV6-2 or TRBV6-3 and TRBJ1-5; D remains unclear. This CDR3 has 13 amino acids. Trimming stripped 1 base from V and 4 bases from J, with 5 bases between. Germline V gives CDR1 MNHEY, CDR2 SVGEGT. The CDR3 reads CASSYYGNQPQHF. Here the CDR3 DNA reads TGTGCCAGCAGTTACTATGGGAATCAGCCCCAGCATTTT.